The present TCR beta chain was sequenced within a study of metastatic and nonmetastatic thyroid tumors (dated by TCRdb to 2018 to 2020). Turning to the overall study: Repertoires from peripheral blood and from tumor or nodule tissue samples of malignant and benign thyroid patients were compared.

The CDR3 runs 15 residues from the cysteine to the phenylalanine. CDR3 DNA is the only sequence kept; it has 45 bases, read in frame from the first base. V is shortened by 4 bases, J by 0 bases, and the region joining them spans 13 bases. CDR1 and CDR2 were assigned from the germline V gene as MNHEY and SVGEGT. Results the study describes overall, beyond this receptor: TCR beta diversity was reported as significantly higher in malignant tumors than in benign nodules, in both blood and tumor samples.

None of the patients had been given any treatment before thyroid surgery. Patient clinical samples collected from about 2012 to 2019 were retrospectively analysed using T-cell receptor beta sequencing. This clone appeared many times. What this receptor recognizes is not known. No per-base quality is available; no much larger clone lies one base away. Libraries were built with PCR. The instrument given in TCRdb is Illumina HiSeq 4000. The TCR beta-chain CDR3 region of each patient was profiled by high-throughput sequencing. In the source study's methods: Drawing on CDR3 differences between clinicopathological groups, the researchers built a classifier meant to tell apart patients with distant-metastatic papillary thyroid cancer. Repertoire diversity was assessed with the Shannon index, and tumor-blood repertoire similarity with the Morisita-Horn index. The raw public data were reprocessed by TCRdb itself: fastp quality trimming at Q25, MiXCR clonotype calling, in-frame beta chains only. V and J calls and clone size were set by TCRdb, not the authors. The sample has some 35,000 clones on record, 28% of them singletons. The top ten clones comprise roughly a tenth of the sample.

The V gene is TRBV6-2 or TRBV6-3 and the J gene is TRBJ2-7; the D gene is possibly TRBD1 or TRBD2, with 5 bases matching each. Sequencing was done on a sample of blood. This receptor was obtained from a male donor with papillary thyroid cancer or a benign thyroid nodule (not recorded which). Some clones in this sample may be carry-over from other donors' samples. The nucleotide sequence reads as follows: TGTGCCAGCAGTTCGGGACGGCTCCGCTCCTACGAGCAGTACTTC. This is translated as CASSSGRLRSYEQYF.